This T cell receptor (beta chain) was sequenced for a study of shared clonotypes between healthy human individuals (TCRdb year 2020). Background on the whole study: The cohort comprised two women and three men aged 18 to 49 years. Per donor, three plates each were used for CD4 naive and CD4 memory, two for CD8 naive, and one for CD8 memory. The study deeply sequenced blood TCR repertoires of about five healthy adults to estimate repertoire size and the extent of clonotype sharing between individuals. Different laboratories and diverse techniques were used to prepare libraries and sequence TCR repertoires, to increase sequencing depth and limit assay-specific biases. Each donor's leukapheresis produced roughly between roughly 0.94 and 9.5 billion PBMCs. Broad study findings and their caveats: Because the study included only a small number of donors, the genetic and exposure-history diversity represented was limited. Clonotypes shared by all four sorted-subset donors showed higher generation probabilities than non-shared clonotypes. Sampling was restricted to blood, and TCR repertoires in tissue are likely to differ from TCR repertoires in blood. Naive subsets generally had larger estimated clonotype richness than memory subsets did. Across a few donors, around 5% of naive CD4, approximately 3.5% of naive CD8, 2.3% of memory CD4, and 0.4% of memory CD8 clonotypes were shared. Based on pairwise subsampling, the degree of clonotype sharing among donors was expected to be affected by sequencing depth. Even with the large sequencing depth, rarefaction of the sorted-subset datasets indicated that sequencing was incomplete.

The donors were healthy, HIV-negative adults with no recently reported acute infections or vaccinations. Every donor was a Caucasian adult living in Nashville, Tennessee, USA. CD4+ T cells were enriched through magnetic negative selection, after which naive cells were positively selected on CD45RA and the remaining negative fraction served as the memory subset. Blood was collected by leukapheresis, and PBMCs were isolated by Ficoll-Histopaque density gradient centrifugation and then cryopreserved in liquid nitrogen vapor phase. Purity and quantity of every magnetically sorted T cell population were checked by analytical flow cytometry. From each sorted fraction, genomic DNA was isolated and quantified by UV absorbance on a Nanodrop 2000c. Trimming costs V 4 bases and J 4 bases, and their ends lie 7 bases apart. The CDR3 measures 12 amino acids from cysteine to phenylalanine. Only CDR3 DNA is held: 36 bases, read in frame from base 1. As encoded in the germline V gene, CDR1 is MNHNS while CDR2 is SASEGT.

With respect to this clone: Its antigen specificity is not known. Base quality data are lacking; no much larger clone is found one base away. This specimen includes other DNA sequences encoding the same CDR3.

TCR CDR3 regions were amplified from genomic DNA by multiplex PCR using the deep immunoSEQ assay. Genomic DNA extracted from each cell subset was distributed evenly over all wells of several immunoSEQ 96-well plates, and each plate served as one replicate. For sorted subsets, around 200 ng genomic DNA, equal to about 30,000 T cell genomes, was loaded into each replicate PCR. The purified libraries were quantified using a Qubit 3.0 fluorometer, sized with a Bioanalyzer 2100, and then quantified again using the KAPA Library Quantification kit. Each immunoSEQ 96-well plate was sequenced on its own single-read 150-cycle Illumina NextSeq 550 flow cell. Per the source publication's procedure: Because the immunoSEQ output held only junctional sequences and lacked quality scores, the filtering could not match the filtering applied to full-length reads. To assign V/J genes and CDR3, sequences were annotated against IMGT germline references using PyIR, a Python wrapper for IgBLAST v1.9. Any read was removed if the V/J assignment was weak (E-value above 1e-6), the CDR3 was missing, or the read contained stop codons, out-of-frame junctions, or ambiguous translated residues. V3J clonotypes were defined as sequences sharing an identical inferred V gene, J gene, and CDR3 amino acid sequence. Percentage overlap between repertoires was calculated by dividing the number of shared unique clonotypes by the size of the smaller repertoire. RTK rarefaction, the Chao1 estimator, and Recon v2.1 estimates of unobserved clonotypes were used to assess repertoire richness. For all TCRbeta clonotypes obtained by the gDNA method from four donors, generation probabilities were computed with OLGA. Sourced from immuneACCESS, this table was stored by TCRdb with only in-frame sequences that have V and J called. A share of the clones is absent; for the studies checked, an unresolved V gene accounts for under half, and the remainder has no known explanation. V and J calls and clone size follow that table, whereas D and trimming were derived from the DNA. Across this sample there are 2,500,000 or so clones, with approximately 94% seen only once. The leading ten clones occupy over 0.12% of the sample.

The sequencing sample was made of naive CD4+ T cells sorted from blood. The sample's cell subset or site label, decoded: CD45RA+ positively selected. Rearrangement joined TRBV6-1 to TRBJ1-2; 6 matching bases give a weak D call of TRBD1. The receptor's source is a man aged 18 to 29 in good health. DNA sequence: TGTGCCAGCAGTGGAGGGGGCTATGGCTACACCTTC. It translates to CASSGGGYGYTF.